The T cell receptor (beta chain) under discussion was sequenced for a study of OX40 agonist ivuxolimab in advanced cancers. Germline V gene data show CDR1 as MDHEN and CDR2 as SYDVKM. V lost 3 bases, J lost 1 base, and 10 bases stayed unmatched. The CDR3 spans 18 residues. Produced via immunoSEQ multiplex PCR; TCRdb's table is partial and in-frame only. The sample lists approximately 70,000 clones, around 80% occurring once. This TCR was sampled from an adult with an advanced solid tumor such as melanoma, head and neck, liver or kidney cancer. This chain connects TRBV28 to TRBJ2-1, with TRBD2 matching 9 bases. The sample in question was CD4+ or CD8+ T cells sorted from blood, obtained in a trial of the OX40 agonist ivuxolimab. In nucleotides, the CDR3 is TGTGCCAGCAGTTTTGGGACGCGGGGGGGCCGGTCCTACAATGAGCAGTTCTTC. Its protein product is CASSFGTRGGRSYNEQFF.